This TCR beta chain was sequenced during a study of T-cell reconstitution after alpha-beta-depleted transplantation in children. Whole-study results and caveats: The high TCRbeta diversity at day 60 in some patients came from surviving recipient T cells and thymic progenitors. In patients about two months after transplant, alpha-beta T cells reportedly arose from several hundred expanded graft clones. T-cell numbers and diversity one year post-transplant derived largely from freshly generated T cells.

A few counts support this clonotype. The antigen is not known. Library preparation (for TCRbeta) was performed with unique molecular identifiers. TCRdb itself ran the PCR reads through MiXCR, one entry per CDR3 protein. In the table there are approximately 500,000 distinct CDR3 sequences, approximately 30% of which are singletons. This CDR3 contains 14 residues. The germline V gene has CDR1 SGHRS and CDR2 YFSETQ. With 4 bases removed from V and 5 bases from J, the gap between germline ends came to 13 bases. The material sequenced was PBMCs, taken before TCRalphabeta/CD19-depleted stem cell transplant. The genes are TRBV5-1 and TRBJ2-1, with D perhaps TRBD2 (5 bases). This TCR was sampled from a boy under two years old with Wiskott-Aldrich syndrome, due to receive a stem cell transplant. The CDR3 nucleotides are TGCGCCAGCAGCCATGGACGGGGAAACAATGAGCAGTTCTTC. Translating it yields CASSHGRGNNEQFF.